This is a list of T cell receptor beta chains from one sample in a study of relationships among human T cell subsets. TCRdb re-called the multiplex PCR reads with MiXCR, one entry per CDR3 protein. The repertoire includes over 14,000 distinct CDR3 sequences, approximately 56% of them detected once, and 30% to 45% sits in the top ten. Sequenced: total T cells sorted from blood. These receptors were taken from a man aged 40-49 years in good health. The CDR3 runs from the conserved cysteine through the conserved F or W. A D gene is named only where the DNA matches it firmly. Clone sizes are given selectively: once, few, many, or a class where the clone is expanded.

D | size | J | V | CDR3 | DNA
- | - | TRBJ1-1 | TRBV10-2 | CASSEGPGHSNTEAFF | TGCGCCAGCAGTGAGGGACCAGGGCATTCTAACACTGAAGCTTTCTTT
- | - | TRBJ2-1 | TRBV20-1 | CSARGISYNEQFF | TGCAGTGCCCGGGGGATCTCCTACAATGAGCAGTTCTTC
- | - | TRBJ1-5 | TRBV5-1 | CASSLSGDGDQPQHF | TGCGCCAGCAGCTTGTCCGGGGACGGGGATCAGCCCCAGCATTTT
- | few | TRBJ2-3 | TRBV29-1 | CSVESIRDLTDTQYF | TGCAGCGTTGAATCGATACGGGATCTCACAGATACGCAGTATTTT
TRBD1 | - | TRBJ2-3 | TRBV6-6 | CASSYPRGQGADTQYF | TGTGCCAGCAGTTACCCCCGGGGACAGGGGGCAGATACGCAGTATTTT
TRBD2 | - | TRBJ2-5 | TRBV27 | CASSPLIRGVDETQYF | TGTGCCAGCAGTCCCTTAATTCGGGGGGTAGACGAGACCCAGTACTTC
- | - | TRBJ1-4 | TRBV11-2 | CASSTPRGTNEKLFF | TGTGCCAGCAGCACCCCCAGGGGAACTAATGAAAAACTGTTTTTT
- | - | TRBJ2-7 | TRBV11-2 | CASSLRSAYEQYF | TGTGCCAGCAGCTTAAGGTCCGCCTACGAGCAGTACTTC
- | - | TRBJ1-2 | TRBV12-3/TRBV12-4 | CASSLRGGQGYTF | TGTGCCAGCAGTTTAAGAGGGGGTCAGGGCTACACCTTC
TRBD1 | - | TRBJ1-2 | TRBV29-1 | CSVDSPGQNYGYTF | TGCAGCGTTGATTCCCCGGGACAGAACTATGGCTACACCTTC
TRBD2 | - | TRBJ2-3 | TRBV28 | CASSPAGTSGTDTQYF | TGTGCCAGCAGTCCCGCCGGGACTAGCGGGACAGATACGCAGTATTTT
- | few | TRBJ1-4 | TRBV28 | CASSPGLEDEKLFF | TGTGCCAGCAGTCCCGGGTTGGAGGATGAAAAACTGTTTTTT
- | few | TRBJ1-2 | TRBV12-3/TRBV12-4 | CASSSTVSNYGYTF | TGTGCCAGCAGTTCGACAGTTAGCAACTATGGCTACACCTTC
TRBD1 | - | TRBJ2-1 | TRBV10-3 | CATLPGQGVDEQFF | TGTGCCACTTTACCGGGACAGGGTGTCGATGAGCAGTTCTTC
- | - | TRBJ2-5 | TRBV4-2 | CASSPAALPQETQYF | TGTGCCAGCAGCCCCGCCGCGCTCCCGCAAGAGACCCAGTACTTC
TRBD1 | - | TRBJ2-7 | TRBV20-1 | CSARDQDRGPYEQYF | TGCAGTGCTAGAGATCAGGACAGGGGGCCCTACGAGCAGTACTTC
- | medium-sized | TRBJ1-5 | TRBV10-3 | CAISGREGQPQHF | TGTGCCATCAGTGGCAGGGAAGGTCAGCCCCAGCATTTT
- | - | TRBJ2-1 | TRBV7-9 | CASSLMAGPNEQFF | TGTGCCAGCAGCTTAATGGCAGGGCCAAATGAGCAGTTCTTC
- | - | TRBJ2-7 | TRBV6-6 | CASRVLGYEQYF | TGTGCCAGCAGGGTGCTTGGGTACGAGCAGTACTTC
- | - | TRBJ2-7 | TRBV24-1 | CATSDPPGSEQYF | TGTGCCACCAGTGACCCGCCGGGATCCGAGCAGTACTTC
TRBD2 | - | TRBJ2-7 | TRBV18 | CAGSPPTSGSYEQYF | TGTGCCGGCTCACCACCGACTAGCGGATCCTACGAGCAGTACTTC
TRBD1 | - | TRBJ2-2 | TRBV18 | CASSLGTAITGELFF | TGTGCCAGCTCACTCGGGACAGCGATCACCGGGGAGCTGTTTTTT
- | - | TRBJ1-1 | TRBV19 | CASSRQTNTEAFF | TGTGCCAGTAGTAGACAGACAAACACTGAAGCTTTCTTT
- | - | TRBJ2-6 | TRBV28 | CASRAFGEAGANVLTF | TGTGCCAGCAGAGCCTTCGGAGAGGCTGGGGCCAACGTCCTGACTTTC
- | - | TRBJ1-5 | TRBV27 | CASRRGTREPQHF | TGTGCCAGCAGGCGGGGCACCAGGGAGCCCCAGCATTTT
- | - | TRBJ1-2 | TRBV29-1 | CSGLTGNYGYTF | TGCAGCGGCCTCACAGGGAACTATGGCTACACCTTC
- | once | TRBJ2-7 | TRBV6-5 | CASSWGGVGGVHEQYF | TGTGCCAGCAGTTGGGGAGGGGTGGGGGGCGTCCACGAGCAGTACTTC
- | - | TRBJ1-2 | TRBV5-1 | CASSLVTPDGYTF | TGCGCCAGCAGCTTGGTAACACCGGATGGCTACACCTTC
- | - | TRBJ1-2 | TRBV28 | CASSLGGQNYGYTF | TGTGCCAGCAGTTTGGGGGGGCAGAACTATGGCTACACCTTC
- | - | TRBJ2-1 | TRBV18 | CASSLQAGSYNEQFF | TGTGCCAGCTCATTGCAAGCGGGCTCCTACAATGAGCAGTTCTTC
TRBD2 | - | TRBJ2-1 | TRBV20-1 | CSATGTSGSYNEQSF | TGCAGTGCAACCGGGACTAGCGGATCCTACAATGAGCAGTCCTTC
TRBD2 | - | TRBJ2-3 | TRBV10-3 | CAISWTSGGTDTQYF | TGTGCCATCTCTTGGACTAGCGGGGGGACAGATACGCAGTATTTT
- | few | TRBJ2-5 | TRBV29-1 | CSVASDGREETQYF | TGCAGCGTTGCCTCAGATGGCAGAGAAGAGACCCAGTACTTC
TRBD2 | - | TRBJ2-1 | TRBV11-2 | CASSLVYSASGTTDEQFF | TGTGCCAGCAGCTTAGTTTACAGCGCTAGCGGGACTACGGATGAGCAGTTCTTC
TRBD2 | - | TRBJ2-2 | TRBV11-2 | CASSWRGSAGDTGELFF | TGTGCCAGCAGCTGGAGGGGAAGCGCGGGAGACACCGGGGAGCTGTTTTTT
- | - | TRBJ2-2 | TRBV11-2 | CASSPAGTQNTGELFF | TGTGCCAGCAGCCCAGCTGGGACGCAGAACACCGGGGAGCTGTTTTTT
- | - | TRBJ1-1 | TRBV4-1 | CASSQGGDSVNTEAFF | TGCGCCAGCAGCCAAGGTGGAGACAGTGTGAACACTGAAGCTTTCTTT
- | - | TRBJ2-7 | TRBV11-2 | CASSYRPGDYEQYF | TGTGCCAGCAGCTACAGGCCGGGTGACTACGAGCAGTACTTC
TRBD2 | - | TRBJ2-5 | TRBV28 | CASSSASGGAQQETQYF | TGTGCCAGCAGTTCTGCTAGCGGGGGGGCACAACAAGAGACCCAGTACTTC
TRBD1 | - | TRBJ1-1 | TRBV12-3/TRBV12-4 | CASSDRAQMNTEAFF | TGTGCCAGCAGTGACAGGGCCCAAATGAACACTGAAGCTTTCTTT
TRBD2 | - | TRBJ2-1 | TRBV2 | CASSPGLAGVDEQFF | TGTGCCAGCAGCCCAGGACTAGCGGGAGTCGATGAGCAGTTCTTC
TRBD2 | - | TRBJ2-1 | TRBV20-1 | CSASRPGGRNNEQFF | TGCAGTGCTTCTCGTCCCGGCGGGAGGAACAATGAGCAGTTCTTC
- | - | TRBJ1-5 | TRBV2 | CASSPSAQPQHF | TGTGCCAGCAGCCCCTCGGCCCAGCCCCAGCATTTT
- | - | TRBJ2-5 | TRBV7-9 | CASSPSNYPRRETQYF | TGTGCCAGCAGCCCATCTAATTATCCCCGGCGAGAGACCCAGTACTTC
- | few | TRBJ2-3 | TRBV24-1 | CATSILTVGSTDTQYF | TGTGCCACCAGTATCTTGACAGTCGGTAGCACAGATACGCAGTATTTT
TRBD2 | - | TRBJ2-6 | TRBV2 | CASSKGLAGDSGANVLTF | TGTGCCAGCAGTAAGGGACTAGCGGGAGACTCTGGGGCCAACGTCCTGACTTTC
- | - | TRBJ2-3 | TRBV7-3 | CASSFTGVRDTQYF | TGTGCCAGCAGCTTCACGGGAGTCAGAGATACGCAGTATTTT
TRBD1 | - | TRBJ2-7 | TRBV10-3 | CAISGTGGHEQYF | TGTGCCATCAGTGGGACAGGGGGTCACGAGCAGTACTTC
- | - | TRBJ2-1 | TRBV11-2 | CASSFQGINEQFF | TGTGCCAGCAGCTTTCAGGGGATAAATGAGCAGTTCTTC
- | - | TRBJ1-6 | TRBV27 | CASSFRRSDSPLHF | TGTGCCAGCAGTTTTCGGAGGAGTGATTCACCCCTCCACTTT
TRBD2 | - | TRBJ2-5 | TRBV5-6 | CASSLARGLAGDETQYF | TGTGCCAGCAGCTTGGCGAGGGGACTAGCGGGAGACGAGACCCAGTACTTC
- | - | TRBJ2-4 | TRBV20-1 | CSARWGTLLAKNIQYF | TGCAGTGCTAGGTGGGGGACACTTCTAGCCAAAAACATTCAGTACTTC